The next 25 T cell receptor beta chains were all read from a single sample in a study of shared clonotypes between healthy human individuals. Method: immunoSEQ multiplex PCR; TCRdb's copy keeps in-frame clones and lacks some. The data contain roughly 850,000 clones, just over 95% of them singletons. Positively selected for CCR7, the CD45RO-negative cells used as naive CD8 cells excluded terminally differentiated effector memory CD45RA+ cells. Sequenced material: naive CD8+ T cells sorted from blood. These receptors were obtained from a man aged 25 to 40 in good health.

This chain links TRBV27 with TRBJ2-5, with unresolved D. The CDR3 is made up of 15 amino acids. Trimming took 2 bases from V and 1 from J, leaving 11 bases between them. From germline, CDR1 is MNHEY and CDR2 SMNVEV (reference sequence). CDR3 protein: CASSLEPGPQETQYF. The CDR3 DNA follows: TGTGCCAGCAGTTTAGAACCCGGACCCCAAGAGACCCAGTACTTC.

This chain uses TRBV9 with TRBJ2-7; 7 bases are shared with TRBD2. Germline lookup yields CDR1 SGDLS and CDR2 YYNGEE. The J segment lost 2 bases and the V segment lost 2 bases, leaving 4 bases of the junction unmatched. This CDR3 has 14 residues. The chain's CDR3 is CASSVAGAPYEQYF. DNA of the CDR3: TGTGCCAGCAGCGTTGCGGGAGCCCCCTACGAGCAGTACTTC. Based on the CDR3 plus reference TRBV9 and TRBJ2-7, the full variable domain is DSGVTQTPKHLITATGQRVTLRCSPRSGDLSVYWYQQSLDQGLQFLIQYYNGEERAKGNILERFSAQQFPDLHSELNLSSLELGDSALYFCASSVAGAPYEQYFGPGTRLTVT.

The rearrangement uses TRBV9 and TRBJ1-2; D is perhaps TRBD1 (5 bases). The CDR3 extends over 13 amino acids. The germline gives CDR1 SGDLS, CDR2 YYNGEE. The CDR3 coding sequence is TGTGCGACTCGTGGGGACGGCAACTATGGCTACACCTTC. This gives the protein CATRGDGNYGYTF.

The chain recombines TRBV10-3 with TRBJ2-2, with 8 bases fitting TRBD1. The CDR3 runs to 17 residues. The V segment lost 4 bases and the J segment 5 bases; nucleotides outside the gene matches: 12. Germline CDR1 is ENHRY and CDR2 is SYGVKD. In nucleotides, the CDR3 is TGTGCCATCAGTGGGGCCGGGACAGGATATGAAACCGGGGAGCTGTTTTTT. Translation: CAISGAGTGYETGELFF.

Notes on this clone: At the DNA level, this CDR3 is encoded by other sequences in the same sample as well. V is TRBV11-2 and J is TRBJ2-7; the D is unclear. Trimming shortened V by 5 bases and J by 3 bases, and 8 bases separated the two germline ends. CDR1 and CDR2 from the germline V gene are SGHAT and FQNNGV. The CDR3 spans 12 residues. CDR3 sequence (DNA): TGTGCCAGCAGCCCCGACCACTACGAGCAGTACTTC. Protein product: CASSPDHYEQYF.

The chain joins TRBV7-9 to TRBJ1-3; no firm D call. The germline V gene has CDR1 SEHNR and CDR2 FQNEAQ (reference sequence). This CDR3 contains 15 residues. With 5 bases removed from V and 0 bases from J, the gap between germline ends came to 11 bases. In nucleotides, the CDR3 is TGTGCCAGCAGCCCCACGTTCGGCTCTGGAAACACCATATATTTT. It translates to CASSPTFGSGNTIYF.

A remark on this clone: Other DNA sequences in this sample translate to the same CDR3. This rearrangement joins TRBV4-3 to TRBJ1-1; D is unresolved. CDR3 length: 14 residues. V lost 1 base to trimming and J lost 3 bases, with 9 bases between them. Germline CDR1 LGHNA, CDR2 YSLEER. In nucleotides, the CDR3 is TGCGCCAGCAGCCAAGCTCGGCGGGACACTGAAGCTTTCTTT. Translated, it gives CASSQARRDTEAFF.

In regard to this clone: Other DNA sequences in the sample encode the same CDR3. The chain recombines TRBV27 with TRBJ2-7, with 7 bases lining up with TRBD2. The trim removed 6 bases at V and 7 bases at J, leaving 9 bases unmatched. The CDR3 sequence is 13 residues long. CDR1 and CDR2 (germline): MNHEY, SMNVEV (reference sequence). The CDR3 DNA follows: TGTGCCAGCAGCCCCCGGGGAGGGAGGGAGCAGTACTTC. This translates into CASSPRGGREQYF.

The gene calls are TRBV4-1 and TRBJ2-7, with TRBD1 identical over 9 bases. V trimming: 0 bases; J trimming: 0 bases; junction bases outside the gene matches: 6. The CDR3 loop spans 17 amino acids. Germline V gives CDR1 MGHRA, CDR2 YSYEKL. The CDR3 DNA is TGCGCCAGCAGCCAAGAGTCGGGACAGGGTCTCTCCTACGAGCAGTACTTC. Protein: CASSQESGQGLSYEQYF.

The chain recombines TRBV11-2 with TRBJ2-7; D perhaps matches TRBD2 (5 bases). The CDR3 has 16 amino acids. The germline V gene has CDR1 SGHAT and CDR2 FQNNGV. V lost 5 bases to trimming and J lost 3 bases, with 20 bases between them. The chain's CDR3 is CASSTEPTNLYYEQYF. CDR3 nucleotide sequence: TGTGCCAGCAGCACGGAGCCGACTAACCTTTACTACGAGCAGTACTTC.

The CDR3: CASSQFGMELFF. The CDR3 DNA reads as TGTGCCAGCAGCCAATTCGGGATGGAACTGTTTTTT. The chain combines TRBV14 with TRBJ1-4; D is uncertain. Germline-derived CDR1 and CDR2 are SGHDN and FVKESK. The CDR3 length is 12 residues. V was cut by 2 bases and J by 12 bases, with 10 bases left in between.

This chain joins TRBV11-2 and TRBJ2-2; D is uncertain. The CDR3 contains 11 residues. From germline, CDR1 is SGHAT and CDR2 FQNNGV. V was cut by 5 bases and J by 3 bases, with 1 base left in between. The CDR3 DNA reads TGTGCCAGCAGCCACACCGGGGAGCTGTTTTTT. This sequence encodes CASSHTGELFF.

This chain connects TRBV11-2 to TRBJ1-2, with 8 bases matching TRBD1. Germline lookup yields CDR1 SGHAT and CDR2 FQNNGV. This CDR3 has 15 amino acids. Trimming cost V 5 bases and J 8 bases; bases outside gene matches: 13. Here the CDR3 reads CASSLGQGPLGGYTF. For the CDR3, the DNA is TGTGCCAGCAGCCTAGGACAGGGACCCTTAGGCGGCTACACCTTC. Filled out from reference TRBV11-2 and TRBJ1-2, the complete variable domain reads EAGVAQSPRYKIIEKRQSVAFWCNPISGHATLYWYQQILGQGPKLLIQFQNNGVVDDSQLPKDRFSAERLKGVDSTLKIQPAKLEDSAVYLCASSLGQGPLGGYTFGSGTRLTVV.

The J gene is TRBJ2-4, the V gene TRBV2, with TRBD1 matching 7 bases. V dropped 7 bases and J dropped 1; count of bases not matched to a gene: 1. This CDR3 has 13 amino acids. CDR1 and CDR2 (germline): SNHLY, FYNNEI. The CDR3 bases are TGTGCCAGCATGGGACAGGCCAAAAACATTCAGTACTTC. Translation gives CASMGQAKNIQYF.

V usage is TRBV7-8 and J usage is TRBJ1-4; D may be TRBD1 (6 bases). Trimming shortened V by 6 bases and J by 8 bases, and 19 bases separated the two germline ends. The CDR3 loop spans 15 amino acids. Germline assignment: CDR1 SGHVS and CDR2 FQNEAQ. CDR3 in DNA: TGTGCCAGCAGTCCGTGGGGTCAGGGGAGCGAAAAACTGTTTTTT. It translates to CASSPWGQGSEKLFF.

The rearrangement links TRBV19 to TRBJ2-7, with TRBD2 as a possible D gene (6 bases). Germline V CDR1 and CDR2: LNHDA, SQIVND (reference sequence). V was clipped by 3 bases and J by 3 bases, with 21 bases between them. This CDR3 has 17 amino acids. The CDR3 DNA reads as TGTGCCAGTAGTATGCGCCTGTTAGCGGAGAGGTTCTACGAGCAGTACTTC. This translates into CASSMRLLAERFYEQYF.

The chain links TRBV27 to TRBJ2-7; D is undetermined. This CDR3 spans 15 amino acids. Germline V CDR1 and CDR2: MNHEY, SMNVEV (reference sequence). Trimming removed 5 bases at V and 0 bases at J, with 14 bases between. The CDR3 sequence: CASSPEDPASYEQYF. The DNA for the CDR3 is TGTGCCAGCAGTCCAGAGGACCCAGCCTCCTACGAGCAGTACTTC.

The rearrangement uses TRBV28 and TRBJ2-7; D is possibly TRBD1 (7 bases). This CDR3 has 15 amino acids. Trimming pared 9 bases from V and 2 bases from J, leaving 20 bases between. Germline V gives CDR1 MDHEN, CDR2 SYDVKM. CDR3 DNA sequence: TGTGCCAGTACTAGCCCAGGGGGGCCAACCTACGAGCAGTACTTC. Its protein is CASTSPGGPTYEQYF.

CDR3 sequence: CASSPTPGTAYEQYF. In nucleotides, the CDR3 is TGTGCCAGCAGCCCTACTCCCGGGACAGCCTACGAGCAGTACTTC. The chain employs TRBV7-9 and TRBJ2-7, with TRBD1 matching 7 bases. The germline V gene encodes CDR1 SEHNR and CDR2 FQNEAQ (reference sequence). Losses at the gene ends were 5 bases for V and 2 bases for J; bases not matched to a gene: 9. The CDR3 length is 15 residues.

The chain uses TRBV7-2 and TRBJ2-7; possible D gene TRBD1, 5 bases. The CDR3 length is 14 residues. V was cut by 0 bases and J by 6 bases, with 12 bases left in between. CDR1 and CDR2 from the germline V gene are SGHTA and FQGNSA. This CDR3 reads CASSLAARESEQYF. The CDR3 DNA reads as TGTGCCAGCAGCTTAGCGGCCAGGGAAAGCGAGCAGTACTTC.

The chain has TRBV6-5 and TRBJ2-7; TRBD2 agrees at 9 bases. The junction had 5 bases not matched to a gene; V was cut back by 0 bases and J by 2 bases. Germline values: CDR1 MNHEY, CDR2 SVGAGI. The CDR3 has 16 amino acids. The CDR3 DNA reads TGTGCCAGCAGTTACTCCGAGCTAGCGGGAACCTACGAGCAGTACTTC. Translated, it gives CASSYSELAGTYEQYF.

This sequence joins TRBV27 and TRBJ2-1; 8 bases align to TRBD2. Germline trimming cut 6 bases from V and 3 bases from J; bases unmatched to any gene: 7. The CDR3 contains 15 residues. Germline loops: CDR1 MNHEY, CDR2 SMNVEV (reference sequence). CDR3 nucleotide sequence: TGTGCCAGCAGATCCGGGACTAGTCGCTACAATGAGCAGTTCTTC. Translated: CASRSGTSRYNEQFF.

This chain links TRBV27 with TRBJ2-3; D is perhaps TRBD2 (6 bases). The CDR3 consists of 14 residues. Between the trimmed V and J ends, which lost 5 bases and 5 bases, there was a span of 14 bases. Germline values: CDR1 MNHEY, CDR2 SMNVEV (reference sequence). CDR3 region: CASSMGTSGDTQYF. CDR3 nucleotides: TGTGCCAGCAGTATGGGGACTTCAGGAGATACGCAGTATTTT.

The chain is built from TRBV30 and TRBJ1-2, with TRBD1 identical over 7 bases. The length of the CDR3 is 16 residues. Germline trimming cut 6 bases from V and 3 bases from J; bases unmatched to any gene: 16. Germline values: CDR1 GTSNPN, CDR2 SVGIG (reference sequence). The CDR3 sequence: CACSGGQPTGHYGYTF. DNA for the CDR3: TGTGCCTGCTCTGGGGGACAGCCTACCGGACACTATGGCTACACCTTC.

The rearrangement uses TRBV5-5 and TRBJ2-7; TRBD2 matches at 8 bases. The CDR3 contains 14 residues. The germline V gene has CDR1 SGHKS and CDR2 YYEKEE (reference sequence). V gave up 3 bases and J gave up 0 bases; unmatched junction bases: 2. CDR3 region: CASSWSGSSYEQYF. The CDR3 DNA sequence: TGTGCCAGCAGCTGGAGCGGGAGCTCCTACGAGCAGTACTTC.